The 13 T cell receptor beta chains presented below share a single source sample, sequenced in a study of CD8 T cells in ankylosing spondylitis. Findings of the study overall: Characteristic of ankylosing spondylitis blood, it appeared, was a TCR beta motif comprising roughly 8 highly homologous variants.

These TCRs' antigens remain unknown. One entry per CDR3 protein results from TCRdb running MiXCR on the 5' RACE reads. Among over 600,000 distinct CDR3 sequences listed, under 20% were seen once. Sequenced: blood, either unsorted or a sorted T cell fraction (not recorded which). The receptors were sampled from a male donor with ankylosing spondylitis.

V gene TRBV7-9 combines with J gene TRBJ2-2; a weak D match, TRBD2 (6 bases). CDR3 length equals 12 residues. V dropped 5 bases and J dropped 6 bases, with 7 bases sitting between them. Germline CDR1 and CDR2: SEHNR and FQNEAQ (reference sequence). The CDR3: CASSASAGELFF. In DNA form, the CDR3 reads TGTGCCAGCAGCGCTAGCGCCGGGGAGCTGTTTTTT.

This CDR3 reads CASSLEDRGQQFF. The CDR3, as DNA: TGTGCCAGCAGCTTAGAAGACAGGGGGCAACAGTTCTTC. The V gene is TRBV7-9, the J gene TRBJ2-1; TRBD1 agrees at 10 bases. Germline CDR1 reads SEHNR; CDR2 reads FQNEAQ (reference sequence). The length of the CDR3 is 13 residues. Germline trimming cut 1 base from V and 13 bases from J; bases unmatched to any gene: 4.

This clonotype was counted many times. CDR3: CASSQGGTQYF. The CDR3 region has the DNA TGTGCCAGCAGCCAGGGGGGTACGCAGTATTTT. This sequence joins TRBV4-2 and TRBJ2-3, with a weak D call TRBD2 (6 bases). Germline lookup yields CDR1 LGHNA and CDR2 YNFKEQ. This CDR3 comprises 11 residues. V was shortened by 3 bases and J by 8 bases, with 6 bases between the two germline ends.

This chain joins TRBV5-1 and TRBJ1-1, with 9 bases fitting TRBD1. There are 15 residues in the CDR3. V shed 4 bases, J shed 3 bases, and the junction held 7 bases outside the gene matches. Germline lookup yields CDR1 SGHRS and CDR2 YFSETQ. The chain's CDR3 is CASSARTGADTEAFF. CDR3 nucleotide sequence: TGCGCCAGCAGCGCAAGGACAGGGGCGGACACTGAAGCTTTCTTT.

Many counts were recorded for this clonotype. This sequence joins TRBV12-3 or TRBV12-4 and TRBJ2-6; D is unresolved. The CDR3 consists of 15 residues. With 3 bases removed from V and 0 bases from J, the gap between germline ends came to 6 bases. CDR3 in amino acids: CASSFRDSGANVLTF. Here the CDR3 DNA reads TGTGCCAGCAGTTTCAGAGACTCTGGGGCCAACGTCCTGACTTTC.

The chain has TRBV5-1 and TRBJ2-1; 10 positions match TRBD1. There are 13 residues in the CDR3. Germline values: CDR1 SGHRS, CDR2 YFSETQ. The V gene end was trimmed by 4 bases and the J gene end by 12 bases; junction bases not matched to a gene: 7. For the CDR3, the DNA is TGCGCCAGCAGCCCAGGACAGGGGGAAAGGCAGTTCTTC. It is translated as CASSPGQGERQFF.

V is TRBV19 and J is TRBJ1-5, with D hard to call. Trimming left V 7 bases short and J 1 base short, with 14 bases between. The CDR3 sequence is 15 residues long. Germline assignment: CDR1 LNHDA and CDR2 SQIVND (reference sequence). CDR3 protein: CASTAPRVSNQPQHF. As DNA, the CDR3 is TGTGCCAGTACCGCGCCTCGGGTGAGCAATCAGCCCCAGCATTTT.

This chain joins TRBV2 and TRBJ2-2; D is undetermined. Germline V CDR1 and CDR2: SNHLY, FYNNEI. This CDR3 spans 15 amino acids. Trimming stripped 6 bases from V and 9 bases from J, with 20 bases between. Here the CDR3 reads CASSARTDRFRELFF. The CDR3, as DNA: TGTGCCAGCAGCGCGCGGACGGATCGCTTCCGGGAGCTGTTTTTT.

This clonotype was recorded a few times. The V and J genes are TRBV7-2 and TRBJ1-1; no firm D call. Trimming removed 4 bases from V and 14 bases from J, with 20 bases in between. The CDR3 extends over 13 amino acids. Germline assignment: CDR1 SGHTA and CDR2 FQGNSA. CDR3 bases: TGTGCCAGCAGCTCCCCTCCAGGAGGTTCTCTCTTCTTT. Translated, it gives CASSSPPGGSLFF.

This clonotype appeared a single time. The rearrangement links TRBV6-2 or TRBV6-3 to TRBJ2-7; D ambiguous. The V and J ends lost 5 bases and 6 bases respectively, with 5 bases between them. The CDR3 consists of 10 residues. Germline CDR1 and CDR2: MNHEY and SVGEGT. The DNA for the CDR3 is TGTGCCAGCAGTATGAGCGAGCAGTACTTC. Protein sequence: CASSMSEQYF.

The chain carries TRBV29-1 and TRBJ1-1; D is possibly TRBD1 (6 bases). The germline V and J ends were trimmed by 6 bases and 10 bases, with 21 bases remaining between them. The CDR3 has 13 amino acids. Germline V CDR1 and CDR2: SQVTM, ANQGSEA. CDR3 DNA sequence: TGCAGCGTCCCGACCGCCGGGGGCCGCGGAGCTTTCTTT. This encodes CSVPTAGGRGAFF.

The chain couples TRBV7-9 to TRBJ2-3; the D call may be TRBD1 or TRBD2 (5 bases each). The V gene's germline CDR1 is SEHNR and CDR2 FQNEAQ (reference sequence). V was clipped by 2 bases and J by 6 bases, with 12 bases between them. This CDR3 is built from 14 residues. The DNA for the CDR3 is TGTGCCAGCAGCTTAATCGGGGACGGGGATACGCAGTATTTT. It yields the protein CASSLIGDGDTQYF.

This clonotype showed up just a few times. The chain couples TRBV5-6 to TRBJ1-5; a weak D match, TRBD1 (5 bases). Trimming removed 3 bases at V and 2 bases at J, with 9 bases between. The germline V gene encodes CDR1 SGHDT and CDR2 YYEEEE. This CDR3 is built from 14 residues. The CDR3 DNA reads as TGTGCCAGCAGCTCTTGGGGCGGCAATCAGCCCCAGCATTTT. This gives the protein CASSSWGGNQPQHF.